These 24 T cell receptor beta chains originate from one sample sequenced in a study of blood T cells in healthy people across ages (dated by TCRdb to 2013 to 2016). The method was 5' RACE. A second PCR of roughly 6 to 11 cycles was run with a J-beta primer mix and a sample-barcoded 5' primer. The public reads were reprocessed in TCRdb via fastp at Q25 and MiXCR, keeping in-frame beta chains. Every entry covers one CDR3 protein and lists the most common genes and DNA from its rows. Across this sample there are over 1,500,000 distinct CDR3 sequences, with more than 35% seen only once. Roughly 24% of the sample goes to the ten largest clones. Material: blood. Receptors were obtained from a human donor in good health.

This clonotype was observed once. The J gene is TRBJ1-2, the V gene TRBV12-3 or TRBV12-4; D is uncertain. Trimming removed 1 base from V and 3 bases from J, with 12 bases in between. CDR3 length: 15 amino acids. The CDR3 protein is CASSLEGSGDYGYTF. CDR3 DNA: TGTGCCAGCAGTTTAGAGGGCAGCGGCGACTATGGCTACACCTTC.

The rearrangement joins TRBV4-2 to TRBJ2-5; weak D call: TRBD1 (6 bases). V dropped 7 bases and J dropped 4 bases, with 25 bases sitting between them. The CDR3 extends over 17 amino acids. CDR1 and CDR2 (germline): LGHNA, YNFKEQ. The CDR3 is CASTSGLLTGATETQYF. The DNA of the CDR3 is TGTGCCAGCACTTCCGGACTGTTGACAGGAGCTACAGAGACCCAGTACTTC.

The chain recombines TRBV7-2 with TRBJ2-7; D could derive from TRBD1 or TRBD2 (6 bases each). This CDR3 has 15 residues. Germline V CDR1 and CDR2: SGHTA, FQGNSA. The ends were cut back, 5 bases at V and 4 bases at J, with 18 bases in the middle. The chain's CDR3 is CASSPGNGGLYEQYF. The CDR3 bases are TGTGCCAGCAGCCCCGGGAACGGGGGCCTATACGAGCAGTACTTC. The entire variable domain, with the rest obtained from reference TRBV7-2 and TRBJ2-7, is as follows: GAGVSQSPSNKVTEKGKDVELRCDPISGHTALYWYRQSLGQGLEFLIYFQGNSAPDKSGLPSDRFSAERTGGSVSTLTIQRTQQEDSAVYLCASSPGNGGLYEQYFGPGTRLTVT.

In this sample, this clonotype turned up a few times. The rearrangement uses TRBV9 and TRBJ1-2; a possible D gene is TRBD1 (5 bases). The CDR3 runs 14 residues. Germline loops: CDR1 SGDLS, CDR2 YYNGEE. V dropped 5 bases and J dropped 4 bases, with 15 bases sitting between them. CDR3 in amino acids: CASRSLGDGYGYTF. The DNA of the CDR3 is TGTGCCAGCAGAAGCCTAGGGGATGGCTATGGCTACACCTTC.

The J gene is TRBJ2-2, the V gene TRBV9; TRBD1 aligns across 7 bases. V lost 2 bases and J lost 6; bases outside the gene matches: 7. The CDR3 totals 15 residues. Germline CDR1 SGDLS, CDR2 YYNGEE. CDR3 residues: CASSVSLQGPGELFF. The CDR3 nucleotides read TGTGCCAGCAGCGTCAGCTTACAGGGGCCCGGGGAGCTGTTTTTT.

This rearrangement joins TRBV7-2 to TRBJ2-7; 12 bases line up with TRBD2. Trimming at V came to 5 bases and at J to 6 bases, leaving 8 bases not matched to a gene. This CDR3 is 15 amino acids long. Germline V gene lookup returns CDR1 SGHTA and CDR2 FQGNSA. The CDR3 DNA follows: TGTGCCAGCAGCCCGCTGGGACTAGCGGGTGGCGAGCAGTACTTC. Amino acid sequence: CASSPLGLAGGEQYF.

This clonotype was counted a few times. This sequence joins TRBV4-2 and TRBJ1-5, with D unresolved. CDR3 length: 15 residues. Per the germline V gene, CDR1 is LGHNA and CDR2 is YNFKEQ. Deletions cut 6 bases from V and 6 bases from J, with 18 bases between. For the CDR3, the DNA is TGTGCCAGCAGTCCCTTTTTAAGGGCTGGTCAGCCCCAGCATTTT. Protein: CASSPFLRAGQPQHF.

There are a few counts of this clonotype. The chain carries TRBV2 and TRBJ1-4; D may be TRBD1 (5 bases). V was clipped by 10 bases and J by 3 bases, with 18 bases between them. CDR3 size: 15 residues. CDR1 is SNHLY and CDR2 is FYNNEI in the germline V gene. The chain's CDR3 is CATNTGGDSNEKLFF. DNA of the CDR3: TGTGCCACTAACACTGGCGGGGACTCTAATGAAAAACTGTTTTTT.

The genes are TRBV29-1 and TRBJ1-2; 8 bases are shared with TRBD1. This CDR3 comprises 12 residues. After removal of 5 bases from V and 3 bases from J, the junction contained 2 bases not matched to a gene. CDR1 is SQVTM and CDR2 is ANQGSEA in the germline V gene. DNA of the CDR3: TGCAGCGTTCAACAGGGGGACTATGGCTACACCTTC. It encodes CSVQQGDYGYTF. The variable domain in full, with the rest retrieved from reference TRBV29-1 and TRBJ1-2, is SAVISQKPSRDICQRGTSLTIQCQVDSQVTMMFWYRQQPGQSLTLIATANQGSEATYESGFVIDKFPISRPNLTFSTLTVSNMSPEDSSIYLCSVQQGDYGYTFGSGTRLTVV.

This clonotype was seen a handful of times. The CDR3 DNA reads as TGCAGTGCTAGCGGGCCTCGAAATGAGCAGTTCTTC. Translated: CSASGPRNEQFF. The V call is TRBV20-1, the J call TRBJ2-1; D is uncertain. The CDR3 is made up of 12 amino acids. V lost 3 bases and J 7 bases, leaving 10 bases between the germline ends. In germline, CDR1 is DFQATT, CDR2 SNEGSKA (reference sequence).

The chain employs TRBV7-2 and TRBJ2-2, with D uncertain. This CDR3 contains 14 residues. The V and J ends lost 4 bases and 4 bases respectively, with 10 bases between them. Germline V gene sequence: CDR1 SGHTA, CDR2 FQGNSA. CDR3 in amino acids: CASSSFQITGELFF. The DNA for the CDR3 is TGTGCCAGCAGCTCATTTCAGATCACCGGGGAGCTGTTTTTT.

J is TRBJ2-3 and V is TRBV7-8, with D maybe TRBD2 (6 bases). The V and J ends lost 1 base and 5 bases respectively, with 19 bases between them. The germline CDR1 and CDR2 sequences are SGHVS and FQNEAQ. The CDR3 extends over 17 amino acids. The CDR3 bases are TGTGCCAGCAGCTTAGTTGCGGGGACGTGGATGGGAGATACGCAGTATTTT. This encodes CASSLVAGTWMGDTQYF. Drawing the rest from reference TRBV7-8 and TRBJ2-3, the complete variable domain is GAGVSQSPRYKVAKRGQDVALRCDPISGHVSLFWYQQALGQGPEFLTYFQNEAQLDKSGLPSDRFFAERPEGSVSTLKIQRTQQEDSAVYLCASSLVAGTWMGDTQYFGPGTRLTVL.

The chain uses TRBV18 and TRBJ2-7; a weak D match, TRBD1 (5 bases). From germline, CDR1 is KGHSH and CDR2 LQKENI. Deletions cut 3 bases from V and 9 bases from J, with 15 bases between. The CDR3 has 13 residues. This CDR3 is CASSPQGYHVQYF. The CDR3 nucleotides read TGTGCCAGCTCACCCCAGGGTTACCACGTGCAGTACTTC.

The V and J genes are TRBV28 and TRBJ2-1, with 12 positions matching TRBD2. CDR3 length equals 21 residues. CDR1 MDHEN and CDR2 SYDVKM come from the germline V gene. V lost 3 bases and J lost 0; bases outside the gene matches: 15. Written as DNA, the CDR3 is TGTGCCAGCAGTTTCTTGACCCAACTAGCGGGGGGCCCTAGCTCCTACAATGAGCAGTTCTTC. This codes for CASSFLTQLAGGPSSYNEQFF.

To note about this clonotype: A read error may produce the germline difference seen at one junction end. The J gene is TRBJ2-4, the V gene TRBV6-2 or TRBV6-3; D is undetermined. This CDR3 has 13 amino acids. The germline V gene has CDR1 MNHEY and CDR2 SVGEGT. The CDR3 coding sequence is TGTGCCAGCAGACCTACCTCGGACGACGAGCAGAACTTC. The encoded protein is CASRPTSDDEQNF.

Only a few counts were recorded for this clonotype. V gene TRBV29-1 combines with J gene TRBJ1-2, with a possible D match to TRBD1 (5 bases). The length of the CDR3 is 11 residues. V was cut by 5 bases and J by 6 bases, with 10 bases left in between. Germline lookup yields CDR1 SQVTM and CDR2 ANQGSEA. CDR3 DNA: TGCAGCGTTCTGGGGGGGGATGGCTACACCTTC. Its translation is CSVLGGDGYTF.

This clonotype was observed a handful of times. This chain connects TRBV4-2 to TRBJ2-7; D possibly matches TRBD1 or TRBD2 (5 bases each). Trimming left V 4 bases short and J 0 bases short, with 16 bases between. The germline V gene has CDR1 LGHNA and CDR2 YNFKEQ. The CDR3 runs 16 residues. As DNA, the CDR3 is TGTGCCAGCAGCCCCGGGGCCGGAAGGAGCTCCTACGAGCAGTACTTC. This gives the protein CASSPGAGRSSYEQYF.

The V and J genes are TRBV5-1 and TRBJ2-5, with TRBD2 identical over 9 bases. Germline V lookup: CDR1 SGHRS, CDR2 YFSETQ. The CDR3 contains 14 residues. The V and J ends lost 3 bases and 4 bases, in that order; junction bases with no gene match: 4. The CDR3 DNA follows: TGCGCCAGCAGCTCAGCGGGGGGCCCAGAGACCCAGTACTTC. Translated, it gives CASSSAGGPETQYF.

This chain connects TRBV4-2 to TRBJ2-1; 8 bases are a match to TRBD1. CDR3 length equals 16 residues. Looked up from germline, CDR1 is LGHNA and CDR2 is YNFKEQ. V shed 1 base, J shed 8 bases, and the junction held 10 bases outside the gene matches. CDR3 amino acids: CASSQVLTGAVDEQFF. In DNA form, the CDR3 reads TGTGCCAGCAGCCAAGTTCTGACAGGGGCCGTCGATGAGCAGTTCTTC.

This clonotype turned up a few times. V usage is TRBV30 and J usage is TRBJ2-6, with D possibly being TRBD1 or TRBD2 (5 bases each). This CDR3 comprises 17 residues. Germline V gene data show CDR1 as GTSNPN and CDR2 as SVGIG (reference sequence). Trimming took off 3 bases at V and 0 bases at J, with 15 bases between the two ends. The DNA for the CDR3 is TGTGCCTGGAGGAGGGGCAGGGCCGGCTCTGGGGCCAACGTCCTGACTTTC. Its translation: CAWRRGRAGSGANVLTF. The whole variable domain, remainder taken from reference TRBV30 and TRBJ2-6, is SQTIHQWPATLVQPVGSPLSLECTVEGTSNPNLYWYRQAAGRGLQLLFYSVGIGQISSEVPQNLSASRPQDRQFILSSKKLLLSDSGFYLCAWRRGRAGSGANVLTFGAGSRLTVL.

This clonotype was detected only a few times. The chain joins TRBV20-1 to TRBJ2-5, with 12 bases matching TRBD2. The CDR3 is made up of 14 amino acids. The V gene's germline CDR1 is DFQATT and CDR2 SNEGSKA (reference sequence). The V gene end was trimmed by 5 bases and the J gene end by 11 bases; junction bases not matched to a gene: 12. The CDR3 DNA is TGCAGTGCTTCACTAGCGGGGGGCCAGGAGGAGCAGTACTTC. It is translated as CSASLAGGQEEQYF.

The chain links TRBV28 to TRBJ1-2; the match to TRBD1 covers 7 bases. V was clipped by 6 bases and J by 4 bases; unmatched bases: 11. The CDR3 consists of 15 residues. From germline, CDR1 is MDHEN and CDR2 SYDVKM. The CDR3 region is CASSRRGRDTYGYTF. CDR3 in DNA: TGTGCCAGCAGCCGAAGGGGGCGCGATACCTATGGCTACACCTTC.

The CDR3 coding sequence is TGTGCCTGGGCAGGGCGCAGAACGGCTGAAGCTTTCTTT. Translated: CAWAGRRTAEAFF. The chain recombines TRBV30 with TRBJ1-1, with a weak D call TRBD1 (5 bases). V lost 5 bases, J lost 6 bases, and 16 bases lay in between. Germline CDR1 reads GTSNPN; CDR2 reads SVGIG (reference sequence). The CDR3 sequence is 13 residues long.

The chain carries TRBV5-1 and TRBJ1-1, with D hard to call. Germline V gene sequence: CDR1 SGHRS, CDR2 YFSETQ. V dropped 1 base and J dropped 4 bases, with 8 bases sitting between them. CDR3 size: 13 residues. The CDR3 DNA sequence: TGCGCCAGCAGCTTGCAAGCTTCCACTGAAGCTTTCTTT. As protein: CASSLQASTEAFF.